This TCR beta chain was retrieved from a study of CD4 T cells in relation to SARS-CoV-2 and coronaviruses. Whole-study results and caveats: Around two thirds of donors had memory CD4+ clonotypes crossrecognizing SARS-CoV-2 and common cold coronavirus spike.

CD4+ T cells from unexposed donors were obtained before the COVID-19 pandemic (2011-2018). The cells were cultured for 10 days before CD4+ T cells were isolated. For this clone: The antigen is not known.

Trimming removed 3 bases at V and 2 bases at J, with 11 bases between. Germline V lookup: CDR1 DFQATT, CDR2 SNEGSKA (reference sequence). The CDR3 contains 14 residues. Sequencing was performed with immunoSEQ multiplex PCR; in TCRdb, only in-frame clones are kept and a portion is missing. The sample has under 30,000 clones, about 78% seen once. Sample: CD4+ T cells from PBMCs, cultured in vitro. This chain joins TRBV20-1 and TRBJ1-5; D remains unclear. The receptor comes from a human donor in good health. The DNA for the CDR3 is TGCAGTGCTAGTGGTCGGGTTGGCAATCAGCCCCAGCATTTT. It translates to CSASGRVGNQPQHF.